This T cell receptor beta chain comes out of a study of OX40 agonist ivuxolimab in advanced cancers. Patients with autoimmune history or systemic immunosuppression were excluded. Sequencing was performed with immunoSEQ multiplex PCR; in TCRdb, only in-frame clones are kept and a portion is missing. Of tens of thousands of clones in the sample, around 90% were seen once. CDR3 size: 12 residues. Germline values: CDR1 MNHEY, CDR2 SVGAGI. Trimming stripped 7 bases from V and 0 bases from J, with 7 bases between. Only one count was recorded for this clone. This TCR came from an adult with an advanced solid tumor such as melanoma, head and neck, liver or kidney cancer. Sequencing was performed on CD4+ or CD8+ T cells sorted from blood, taken in a trial of the OX40 agonist ivuxolimab. This sequence joins TRBV6-5 and TRBJ2-7; TRBD2 is a possible D gene (5 bases). CDR3 DNA: TGTGCCAGCACTCGGGACTCCTACGAGCAGTACTTC. Translating gives CASTRDSYEQYF.